Below are 24 T cell receptor beta chains sequenced from a single sample in a study of shared clonotypes between healthy human individuals. The protocol was immunoSEQ multiplex PCR, while the TCRdb copy is restricted to in-frame clones and leaves out a portion. The data contain 1.5 million to 2.5 million clones, about 95% of them singletons. CD45RO-negative, CCR7-positively selected cells formed the naive CD8 fraction, excluding terminally differentiated effector memory CD45RA+ cells. The sample comprised naive CD8+ T cells sorted from blood. The receptors come from a man aged 18 to 30 in good health.

The chain recombines TRBV9 with TRBJ2-2; D is unclear. Trimming removed 2 bases at V and 5 bases at J, with 13 bases between. CDR1 and CDR2 from the germline V gene are SGDLS and YYNGEE. The CDR3 has 15 amino acids. CDR3 region: CASSVRRIVTGELFF. The CDR3 coding sequence is TGTGCCAGCAGCGTCCGTCGGATCGTAACCGGGGAGCTGTTTTTT.

The chain uses TRBV11-2 and TRBJ2-3, with 12 bases matching TRBD2. The CDR3 contains 16 residues. CDR1 is SGHAT and CDR2 is FQNNGV in the germline V gene. After removal of 5 bases from V and 2 bases from J, the junction contained 5 bases not matched to a gene. CDR3 in DNA: TGTGCCAGCAGCCCCACTAGCGGGGGGATCACAGATACGCAGTATTTT. It specifies CASSPTSGGITDTQYF.

The J gene is TRBJ1-1, the V gene TRBV5-4; D not resolved. Germline V gives CDR1 SGHNT, CDR2 YYREEE (reference sequence). The CDR3 totals 13 residues. Trimming left V 0 bases short and J 3 bases short, with 6 bases between. The CDR3 sequence is CASSLGKHTEAFF. CDR3 sequence (DNA): TGTGCCAGCAGCTTGGGCAAGCACACTGAAGCTTTCTTT. Supplemented by reference TRBV5-4 and TRBJ1-1, the full variable domain reads ETGVTQSPTHLIKTRGQQVTLRCSSQSGHNTVSWYQQALGQGPQFIFQYYREEENGRGNFPPRFSGLQFPNYSSELNVNALELDDSALYLCASSLGKHTEAFFGQGTRLTVV.

The chain combines TRBV9 with TRBJ1-2, with D unclear. This CDR3 has 15 residues. Trimming took off 0 bases at V and 4 bases at J, with 13 bases between the two ends. Looked up from germline, CDR1 is SGDLS and CDR2 is YYNGEE. The CDR3, as DNA: TGTGCCAGCAGCGTAGACCCCACGGGCTCCTATGGCTACACCTTC. Protein: CASSVDPTGSYGYTF.

J is TRBJ2-7 and V is TRBV28; D might be TRBD1 (5 bases). The germline V gene encodes CDR1 MDHEN and CDR2 SYDVKM. V lost 8 bases and J 0 bases, leaving 14 bases between the germline ends. This CDR3 contains 14 residues. For the CDR3, the DNA is TGTGCCAGCTTCAACACAGGATCCTCCTACGAGCAGTACTTC. Translation: CASFNTGSSYEQYF.

This rearrangement joins TRBV15 to TRBJ1-4, with D tentatively TRBD1 (5 bases). Deletions cut 5 bases from V and 6 bases from J, with 10 bases between. Germline V lookup: CDR1 LNHNV, CDR2 YYDKDF (reference sequence). The CDR3 length is 13 residues. The CDR3 loop reads CATSGGADEKLFF. The CDR3 DNA reads as TGTGCCACCAGCGGCGGGGCTGATGAAAAACTGTTTTTT.

This clone appeared a single time. In DNA, the CDR3 is TGTGCCACCAGCACCCAAGGCCCTAGCGGGATGACAGATACGCAGTATTTT. Amino acid sequence: CATSTQGPSGMTDTQYF. V usage is TRBV15 and J usage is TRBJ2-3; 9 bases agree with TRBD2. The CDR3 totals 17 residues. The V segment lost 4 bases and the J segment 3 bases; nucleotides outside the gene matches: 11. Germline V gene sequence: CDR1 LNHNV, CDR2 YYDKDF (reference sequence).

The rearrangement joins TRBV4-1 to TRBJ1-1; D not resolved. This CDR3 contains 13 residues. Germline CDR1 is MGHRA and CDR2 is YSYEKL. Trimming pared 1 base from V and 7 bases from J, leaving 10 bases between. In DNA form, the CDR3 reads TGCGCCAGCAGCCAAGTGGGATCGGGTGAAGCTTTCTTT. The encoded protein is CASSQVGSGEAFF.

V gene TRBV10-3 combines with J gene TRBJ2-7, with D perhaps being TRBD1 or TRBD2 (5 bases each). Per germline, CDR1 ENHRY and CDR2 SYGVKD. The CDR3 is 15 residues long. Between the trimmed V and J ends, which lost 4 bases and 3 bases, there was a span of 16 bases. DNA of the CDR3: TGTGCCATCAGTGGGGACCGGGACCCCCACTACGAGCAGTACTTC. It encodes CAISGDRDPHYEQYF.

About this clone itself: Distinct nucleotide sequences in the sample also encode this CDR3. The genes are TRBV5-6 and TRBJ2-7; unclear D gene. CDR1 SGHDT and CDR2 YYEEEE come from the germline V gene. The CDR3 has 11 residues. With 4 bases removed from V and 4 bases from J, the gap between germline ends came to 6 bases. The CDR3 loop is CASSGVYEQYF. The CDR3 region has the DNA TGTGCCAGCAGCGGAGTTTACGAGCAGTACTTC.

This clone was detected only a few times. The V gene is TRBV9, the J gene TRBJ1-2; no firm D call. Germline V CDR1 and CDR2: SGDLS, YYNGEE. This CDR3 has 13 residues. V lost 1 base and J lost 8, with 12 bases in between. The CDR3 here is CASSVLDGAGYTF. For the CDR3, the DNA is TGTGCCAGCAGCGTATTGGACGGTGCCGGCTACACCTTC.

Points on this clone: This same CDR3 is encoded by further DNA sequences in the sample. The chain combines TRBV7-9 with TRBJ2-7, with TRBD2 matching over 8 bases. V shed 6 bases and J 0 bases; nucleotides not matched to a gene: 7. This CDR3 comprises 15 residues. Germline V gene data show CDR1 as SEHNR and CDR2 as FQNEAQ (reference sequence). CDR3: CASSLAGGPSYEQYF. The CDR3 DNA is TGTGCCAGCAGTCTCGCGGGGGGCCCCTCCTACGAGCAGTACTTC.

This clone came up a few times. The genes are TRBV6-5 and TRBJ1-5; possible D gene TRBD1, 6 bases. The CDR3 loop spans 13 amino acids. Germline lookup yields CDR1 MNHEY and CDR2 SVGAGI. Trimming took 8 bases from V and 7 from J, leaving 15 bases between them. The CDR3 nucleotides are TGTGCCAGCTCCTTGACAGGACACCAGCCCCAGCATTTT. It encodes CASSLTGHQPQHF.

The gene calls are TRBV7-8 and TRBJ2-7; D not certain. CDR1 and CDR2 from the germline V gene are SGHVS and FQNEAQ. V gave up 5 bases and J gave up 2 bases, with 19 bases separating them. This CDR3 spans 16 amino acids. CDR3 in amino acids: CASSPMDGATTYEQYF. The DNA for the CDR3 is TGTGCCAGCAGCCCGATGGACGGAGCGACGACCTACGAGCAGTACTTC.

The chain employs TRBV4-3 and TRBJ2-7; 7 nucleotides agree with TRBD2. The trim removed 0 bases at V and 5 bases at J, leaving 13 bases unmatched. CDR3 length equals 17 residues. Germline CDR1 and CDR2: LGHNA and YSLEER. The DNA of the CDR3 is TGCGCCAGCAGCCAAGATAGTCTTGGCGGGAGCGTCGACGAGCAGTACTTC. It codes for CASSQDSLGGSVDEQYF.

The chain couples TRBV27 to TRBJ1-5; D is undetermined. V lost 6 bases to trimming and J lost 2 bases, with 8 bases between them. Germline CDR1 is MNHEY and CDR2 is SMNVEV (reference sequence). This CDR3 spans 13 amino acids. Here the CDR3 DNA reads TGTGCCAGCAGCCTAATACGCAATCAGCCCCAGCATTTT. Translating gives CASSLIRNQPQHF.

CDR3 in DNA: TGCAGCGTTGAAGCTCCCAAGACCTACGAGCAGTACTTC. Encoded protein: CSVEAPKTYEQYF. The rearrangement links TRBV29-1 to TRBJ2-7, with D hard to call. The germline V gene encodes CDR1 SQVTM and CDR2 ANQGSEA. The CDR3 loop spans 13 amino acids. V lost 1 base and J 2 bases, leaving 9 bases between the germline ends.

The V gene is TRBV21-1, the J gene TRBJ2-3. TRBV21-1 is a recognized pseudogene. The CDR3 covers 16 residues. The CDR3: CARSGYPRSGTDTQYF. Here the CDR3 DNA reads TGTGCCAGATCAGGTTACCCTAGATCAGGCACAGATACGCAGTATTTT.

The genes are TRBV5-1 and TRBJ2-3; 7 nucleotides agree with TRBD1. J was trimmed by 2 bases and V by 0 bases; bases with no gene match: 12. This CDR3 spans 18 amino acids. CDR1 is SGHRS and CDR2 is YFSETQ in the germline V gene. The CDR3 loop is CASSLAYNRGASTDTQYF. The CDR3 region has the DNA TGCGCCAGCAGCTTGGCCTACAACAGGGGAGCCTCCACAGATACGCAGTATTTT.

The V gene is TRBV4-1, the J gene TRBJ2-5; perhaps TRBD1 as D (5 bases). V lost 2 bases to trimming and J lost 7 bases, with 20 bases between them. From germline, CDR1 is MGHRA and CDR2 YSYEKL. The CDR3 is 16 residues long. The CDR3 sequence: CASSQIRQTLDGTQYF. CDR3 nucleotides: TGCGCCAGCAGCCAAATACGACAGACTCTTGATGGGACCCAGTACTTC.

The count of this clone is one. The V gene is TRBV4-3, the J gene TRBJ2-7; 11 positions match TRBD1. This CDR3 region has 16 residues. With 4 bases clipped from V and 4 bases from J, the junction kept 9 bases outside the gene matches. Germline-derived CDR1 and CDR2 are LGHNA and YSLEER. The CDR3: CASSLSPGQGGYEQYF. For the CDR3, the DNA is TGCGCCAGCAGCCTAAGCCCGGGACAGGGGGGTTACGAGCAGTACTTC.

This chain joins TRBV10-1 and TRBJ1-1; D is unclear. The germline V gene encodes CDR1 WNHNN and CDR2 SYGVQD (reference sequence). The CDR3 is 13 amino acids. V lost 5 bases and J 0 bases, leaving 7 bases between the germline ends. The CDR3 coding sequence is TGCGCCAGCAGTCACACGATGAACACTGAAGCTTTCTTT. It encodes CASSHTMNTEAFF.

Notes on this clone: Germline and junction disagree at one end, which may indicate a read error. The chain couples TRBV2 to TRBJ2-7; the D is unclear. Germline CDR1 SNHLY, CDR2 FYNNEI. The CDR3 is made up of 15 amino acids. This CDR3 reads CASREDSSPAYEQYF. In nucleotides, the CDR3 is TGTGCCAGCAGGGAAGACTCCTCTCCGGCCTACGAGCAGTACTTC.

The CDR3 is CASSLTDLGGYNEQFF. The CDR3 DNA reads TGTGCCAGCAGCTTAACGGATCTAGGAGGGTACAATGAGCAGTTCTTC. The rearrangement joins TRBV7-9 to TRBJ2-1, with D maybe TRBD2 (6 bases). This CDR3 is 16 amino acids long. The germline V and J ends were trimmed by 2 bases and 4 bases, with 15 bases remaining between them. Germline CDR1 reads SEHNR; CDR2 reads FQNEAQ (reference sequence).